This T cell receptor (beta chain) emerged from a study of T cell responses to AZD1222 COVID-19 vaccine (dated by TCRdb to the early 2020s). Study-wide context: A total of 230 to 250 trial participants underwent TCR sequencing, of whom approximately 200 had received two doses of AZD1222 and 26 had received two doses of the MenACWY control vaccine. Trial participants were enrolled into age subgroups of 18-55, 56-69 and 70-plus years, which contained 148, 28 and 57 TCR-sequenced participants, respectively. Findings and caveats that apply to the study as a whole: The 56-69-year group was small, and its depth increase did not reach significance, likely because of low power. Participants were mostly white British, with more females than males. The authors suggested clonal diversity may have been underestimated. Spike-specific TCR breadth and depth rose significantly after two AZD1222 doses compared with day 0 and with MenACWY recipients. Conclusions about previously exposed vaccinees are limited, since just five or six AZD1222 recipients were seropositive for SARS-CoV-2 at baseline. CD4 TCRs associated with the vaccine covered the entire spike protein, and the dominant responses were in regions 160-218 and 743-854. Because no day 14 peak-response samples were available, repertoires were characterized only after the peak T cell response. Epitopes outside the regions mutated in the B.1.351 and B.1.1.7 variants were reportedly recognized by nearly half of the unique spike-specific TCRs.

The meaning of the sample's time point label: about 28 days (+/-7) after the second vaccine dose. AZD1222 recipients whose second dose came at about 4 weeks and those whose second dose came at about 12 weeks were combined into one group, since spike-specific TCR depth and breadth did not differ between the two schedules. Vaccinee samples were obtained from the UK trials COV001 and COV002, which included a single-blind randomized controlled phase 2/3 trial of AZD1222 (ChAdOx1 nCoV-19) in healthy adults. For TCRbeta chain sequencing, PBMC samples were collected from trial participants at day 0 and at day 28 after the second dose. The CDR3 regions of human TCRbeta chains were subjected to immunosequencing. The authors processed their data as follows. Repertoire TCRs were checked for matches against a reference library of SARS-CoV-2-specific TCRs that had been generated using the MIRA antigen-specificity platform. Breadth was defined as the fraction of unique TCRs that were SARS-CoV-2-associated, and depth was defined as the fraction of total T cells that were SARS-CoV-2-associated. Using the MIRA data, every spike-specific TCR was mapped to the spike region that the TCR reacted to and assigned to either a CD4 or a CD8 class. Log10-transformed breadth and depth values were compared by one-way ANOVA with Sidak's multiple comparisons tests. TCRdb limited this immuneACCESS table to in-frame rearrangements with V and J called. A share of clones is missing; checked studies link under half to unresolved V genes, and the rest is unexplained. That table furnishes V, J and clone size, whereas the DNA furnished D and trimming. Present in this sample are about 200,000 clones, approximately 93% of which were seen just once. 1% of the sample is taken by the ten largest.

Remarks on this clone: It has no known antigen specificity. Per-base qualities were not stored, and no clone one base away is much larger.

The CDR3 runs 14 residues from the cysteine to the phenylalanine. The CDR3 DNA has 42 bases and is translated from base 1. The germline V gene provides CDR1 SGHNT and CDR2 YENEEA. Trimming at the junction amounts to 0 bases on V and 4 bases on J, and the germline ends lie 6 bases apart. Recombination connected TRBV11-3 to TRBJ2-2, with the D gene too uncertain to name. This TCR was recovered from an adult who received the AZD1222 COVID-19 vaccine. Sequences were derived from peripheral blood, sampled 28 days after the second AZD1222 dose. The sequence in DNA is TGTGCCAGCAGCTTAGAACGCGGCACCGGGGAGCTGTTTTTT. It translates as CASSLERGTGELFF. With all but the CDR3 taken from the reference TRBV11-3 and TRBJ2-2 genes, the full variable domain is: EAGVVQSPRYKIIEKKQPVAFWCNPISGHNTLYWYLQNLGQGPELLIRYENEEAVDDSQLPKDRFSAERLKGVDSTLKIQPAELGDSAVYLCASSLERGTGELFFGEGSRLTVL.